This entry is about one T cell receptor (beta chain). Its antigen is not identified. The sort gate was single viable CD3+CD4+CD8-CD45RO+ cells for memory CD4+ T cells. The data are from a study of memory CD4+ T cells and cytomegalovirus serostatus. Turning to the study itself: Donors were healthy Belgian adults, several CMV seropositive and 20 to 25 seronegative.

Findings and caveats of the study: The CMV-associated TCR signature appears largely within the CD4+ memory repertoire. Each of approximately 69 CMV-associated TCRbeta sequences occurred in one to five individuals. A US-trained random forest predicted CMV serostatus with median AUC roughly 0.91.

V was pared by 5 bases and J by 2 bases, with 5 bases between. Per the germline V gene, CDR1 is LNHDA and CDR2 is SQIVND (reference sequence). The CDR3 covers 12 residues. Profiling relied on immunoSEQ multiplex PCR, and the TCRdb table lists in-frame clones only, not all of them. The sample yields more than 55,000 clones, roughly four fifths seen once. The sample was memory CD4+ T cells from blood. This receptor was obtained from an adult in good health and CMV-seronegative. V gene TRBV19 combines with J gene TRBJ2-3; D is ambiguous. The CDR3 reads CASSFLTDTQYF. The CDR3, as DNA: TGTGCCAGTAGTTTCCTCACAGATACGCAGTATTTT.